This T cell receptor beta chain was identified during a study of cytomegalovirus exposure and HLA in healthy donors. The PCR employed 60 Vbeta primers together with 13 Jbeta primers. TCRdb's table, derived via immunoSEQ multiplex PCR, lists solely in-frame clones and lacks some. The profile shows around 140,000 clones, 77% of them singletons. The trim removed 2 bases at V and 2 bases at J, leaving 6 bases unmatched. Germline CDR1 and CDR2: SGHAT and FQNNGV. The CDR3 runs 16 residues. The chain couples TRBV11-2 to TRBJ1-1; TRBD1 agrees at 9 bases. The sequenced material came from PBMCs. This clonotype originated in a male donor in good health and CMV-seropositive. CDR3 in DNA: TGTGCCAGCAGCTTAATGGGACAGGGTAGCAACACTGAAGCTTTCTTT. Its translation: CASSLMGQGSNTEAFF.